The rows below give T cell receptor beta chains drawn from one sample of a study of CD8 T cells in ankylosing spondylitis. Using its own MiXCR run on the 5' RACE reads, TCRdb lists one record per CDR3 protein. The sample holds some 250,000 distinct CDR3 sequences; around 10% are singletons and the top ten take approximately 6.6%. Material for sequencing was blood, either unsorted or a sorted T cell fraction (not recorded which). These TCRs come from a male donor with ankylosing spondylitis or in good health (not recorded which). Each CDR3 is given with its conserved first and last residue. A D gene is named only where the DNA matches it firmly. Only some rows state a clone size, as once, few, many or a class for expanded clones.

CDR3aa: CASSLGGQVNEQFF
CDR3nt: TGCGCCAGCAGCTTGGGGGGGCAAGTGAATGAGCAGTTCTTC
abundance: many
v_gene: TRBV5-1
j_gene: TRBJ2-1
len: 14
d_gene: -

CDR3aa: CASSDRIAGSAGESYNEQFF
CDR3nt: TGTGCCAGCAGTGACCGAATCGCAGGGTCAGCGGGAGAATCCTACAATGAGCAGTTCTTC
abundance: many
v_gene: TRBV25-1
j_gene: TRBJ2-1
len: 20
d_gene: TRBD2

CDR3aa: CSVDGTSGSSYEQYF
CDR3nt: TGCAGCGTGGACGGGACTAGCGGGTCCTCCTACGAGCAGTACTTC
abundance: many
v_gene: TRBV29-1
j_gene: TRBJ2-7
len: 15
d_gene: TRBD2

CDR3aa: CASSFGGTLNQPQHF
CDR3nt: TGTGCCAGCAGTTTCGGGGGTACCCTCAATCAGCCCCAGCATTTT
abundance: -
v_gene: TRBV12-3/TRBV12-4
j_gene: TRBJ1-5
len: 15
d_gene: -

CDR3aa: CATSRDSDARGVKNIQYF
CDR3nt: TGTGCCACCAGCAGAGATTCCGACGCTCGGGGAGTCAAAAACATTCAGTACTTC
abundance: many
v_gene: TRBV15
j_gene: TRBJ2-4
len: 18
d_gene: -

CDR3aa: CASSPTDSYGYTF
CDR3nt: TGCGCCAGCAGCCCGACAGATAGCTATGGCTACACCTTC
abundance: few
v_gene: TRBV5-1
j_gene: TRBJ1-2
len: 13
d_gene: -

CDR3aa: CASSGLAPDEQFF
CDR3nt: TGTGCCAGCAGCGGACTAGCTCCGGATGAGCAGTTCTTC
abundance: -
v_gene: TRBV28
j_gene: TRBJ2-1
len: 13
d_gene: TRBD2

CDR3aa: CASSDPGTGFGAFF
CDR3nt: TGTGCCAGCAGTGACCCTGGGACAGGGTTCGGAGCTTTCTTT
abundance: many
v_gene: TRBV12-3/TRBV12-4
j_gene: TRBJ1-1
len: 14
d_gene: TRBD1

CDR3aa: CASSISGQLGPQHF
CDR3nt: TGTGCCAGTAGTATATCTGGACAATTAGGACCCCAGCATTTT
abundance: few
v_gene: TRBV19
j_gene: TRBJ1-5
len: 14
d_gene: -

CDR3aa: CSVPGYGYTF
CDR3nt: TGCAGCGTTCCGGGGTATGGCTACACCTTC
abundance: many
v_gene: TRBV29-1
j_gene: TRBJ1-2
len: 10
d_gene: -

CDR3aa: CASSGDRDHEQYF
CDR3nt: TGTGCCAGCAGCGGGGACAGGGACCACGAGCAGTACTTC
abundance: many
v_gene: TRBV9
j_gene: TRBJ2-7
len: 13
d_gene: TRBD1

CDR3aa: CASSSVLGGLGEQFF
CDR3nt: TGCGCCAGCAGCTCGGTACTAGGAGGTTTAGGTGAGCAGTTCTTC
abundance: -
v_gene: TRBV5-1
j_gene: TRBJ2-1
len: 15
d_gene: -

CDR3aa: CASSFAGSTGELFF
CDR3nt: TGTGCCAGCAGCTTTGCGGGGTCCACCGGGGAGCTGTTTTTT
abundance: many
v_gene: TRBV7-2
j_gene: TRBJ2-2
len: 14
d_gene: -

CDR3aa: CASSPPRVGYTF
CDR3nt: TGTGCCAGCAGCCCCCCGCGTGTTGGCTACACCTTC
abundance: -
v_gene: TRBV7-9
j_gene: TRBJ1-2
len: 12
d_gene: -

CDR3aa: CASSFWGYEQYF
CDR3nt: TGTGCCAGCAGCTTTTGGGGCTACGAGCAGTACTTC
abundance: many
v_gene: TRBV7-2
j_gene: TRBJ2-7
len: 12
d_gene: -

CDR3aa: CASSGGLAEPDTQYF
CDR3nt: TGCGCCAGCAGCGGGGGACTAGCGGAACCAGATACGCAGTATTTT
abundance: many
v_gene: TRBV5-1
j_gene: TRBJ2-3
len: 15
d_gene: TRBD2

CDR3aa: CASSPGLAGGIHNEQFF
CDR3nt: TGCGCCAGCAGCCCGGGACTAGCGGGAGGAATTCACAATGAGCAGTTCTTC
abundance: many
v_gene: TRBV5-1
j_gene: TRBJ2-1
len: 17
d_gene: TRBD2

CDR3aa: CASSLDGDSYNEQFF
CDR3nt: TGCGCCAGCAGCTTGGACGGGGACTCCTACAATGAGCAGTTCTTC
abundance: many
v_gene: TRBV5-1
j_gene: TRBJ2-1
len: 15
d_gene: -

CDR3aa: CASSLDRARGYTF
CDR3nt: TGTGCCAGCAGCTTAGACAGGGCTCGGGGCTACACCTTC
abundance: many
v_gene: TRBV7-8
j_gene: TRBJ1-2
len: 13
d_gene: -

CDR3aa: CASSLSKREDRNEQFF
CDR3nt: TGTGCCAGCAGCTTATCAAAGCGGGAGGATCGGAATGAGCAGTTCTTC
abundance: many
v_gene: TRBV7-8
j_gene: TRBJ2-1
len: 16
d_gene: TRBD2